A selection of T cell receptor beta chains follows, all from one sample in a study of blood T cell repertoires in COVID-19. Generated by immunoSEQ multiplex PCR, the TCRdb table keeps only in-frame clones and is missing some. The sample lists about 210,000 clones, 89% occurring once. Sequencing was carried out using peripheral blood. These receptors all stem from a woman aged 35 to 49 with acute or convalescent COVID-19. Each CDR3 is given with its conserved first and last residue. A D gene is named only where the DNA matches it firmly. Clone size is shown for a subset of rows, as once, few, many or a class of expanded clone.

abundance	v_gene	d_gene	j_gene	CDR3aa
.	TRBV19	.	TRBJ2-3	CASSIAQLSTDTQYF
.	TRBV10-2	.	TRBJ2-1	CASSEVTGVYNEQFF
.	TRBV29-1	.	TRBJ1-2	CSVPGGWDGYTF
.	TRBV29-1	TRBD1	TRBJ1-1	CSVGQGSNTEAFF
.	TRBV3-1/TRBV3-2	.	TRBJ1-6	CASSPGQYNSPLHF
.	TRBV7-8	.	TRBJ2-6	CASSLGYPGDSGANVLTF
.	TRBV2	TRBD1	TRBJ2-3	CASSVPQGQGRTDTQYF
.	TRBV11-2	.	TRBJ1-1	CASSLIRQSNTEAFF
.	TRBV5-1	TRBD1	TRBJ1-5	CASSLGDRAEQPQHF
.	TRBV5-1	.	TRBJ1-4	CASSDGLLNEKLFF
once	TRBV5-6	.	TRBJ2-5	CASSSMDSRETQYF
.	TRBV4-2	.	TRBJ1-4	CASSQVSGDEKLFF
once	TRBV7-2	.	TRBJ2-3	CASSPRGGRGYTDTQYF
.	TRBV19	TRBD1	TRBJ1-6	CASSRTGPDSPLHF
.	TRBV5-5	TRBD1	TRBJ1-2	CASSPTGGRIYGYTF
.	TRBV9	TRBD1	TRBJ1-2	CASSRDRGSDGYTF
.	TRBV19	.	TRBJ2-1	CASSIFGWDEQFF
.	TRBV7-2	.	TRBJ1-1	CASSRGGDQAFF
.	TRBV12-5	TRBD1	TRBJ2-1	CASGLGQGGNEQFF
.	TRBV30	.	TRBJ2-6	CAWDGVAGANVLTF
.	TRBV12-3/TRBV12-4	TRBD1	TRBJ1-1	CASQGAVNTEAFF
.	TRBV9	.	TRBJ2-3	CASSHPDILLNKFGDTQYF
.	TRBV15	TRBD2	TRBJ2-2	CATSRERGGTGELFF
.	TRBV12-3/TRBV12-4	.	TRBJ2-3	CASSPTRNTQYF
.	TRBV19	TRBD1	TRBJ1-2	CASSQPPGQGHYGYTF
few	TRBV6-5	TRBD1	TRBJ2-5	CASKEMTGIQETQYF
.	TRBV10-2	TRBD2	TRBJ2-1	CASSELVAGLGNEQFF
.	TRBV19	TRBD1	TRBJ2-3	CASSISGTGADTQYF
.	TRBV19	TRBD1	TRBJ2-4	CASSAPRQGGNIQYF
.	TRBV12-5	TRBD1	TRBJ2-1	CASGLVRDRNYNEQFF
once	TRBV6-7	TRBD1	TRBJ1-1	CASSRQGLGTEAFF
.	TRBV4-1	TRBD1	TRBJ1-2	CASSQTGDYGYTF
.	TRBV7-6	TRBD1	TRBJ1-3	CASSPRQGVAGNTIYF
.	TRBV21-1	.	TRBJ1-1	CASSPLARPNTEAFF
.	TRBV5-8	TRBD1	TRBJ1-1	CASGQGYTEAFF
.	TRBV12-5	TRBD1	TRBJ2-3	CASGLVVDRGPDTQYF
once	TRBV15	TRBD1	TRBJ2-4	CATSRVTDRVGNIQYF
.	TRBV19	.	TRBJ1-6	CASSPDSNSYNSPLHF
.	TRBV6-1	TRBD1	TRBJ1-5	CASSARTYGQGYNQPQHF
.	TRBV27	.	TRBJ2-5	CASSLNRVNQETQYF
once	TRBV5-1	TRBD2	TRBJ2-1	CASSPRLATDNEQFF
.	TRBV6-5	.	TRBJ1-5	CASLGSADSNQPQHF
.	TRBV29-1	TRBD1	TRBJ2-1	CSAAGQEWNEQFF
few	TRBV19	.	TRBJ1-2	CASSEARGRPGFGYTF
once	TRBV2	TRBD1	TRBJ2-3	CATEAGGADTQYF
.	TRBV19	TRBD1	TRBJ1-2	CASSPRQGRYGYTF
.	TRBV11-2	.	TRBJ1-4	CASSMAVEKLFF
.	TRBV12-3/TRBV12-4	.	TRBJ1-1	CASSLAEGTEAFF
once	TRBV5-6	.	TRBJ1-1	CASSSRGVSTEAFF
.	TRBV7-9	TRBD2	TRBJ2-2	CASSRTSGGNTGELFF
once	TRBV6-4	TRBD1	TRBJ2-3	CASSDGGQGSTDTQYF
.	TRBV19	TRBD1	TRBJ1-2	CASSPRDRAGYTF
.	TRBV5-1	TRBD1	TRBJ1-1	CASSLGQGVTEAFF
.	TRBV11-2	.	TRBJ2-2	CASSHRWGELFF